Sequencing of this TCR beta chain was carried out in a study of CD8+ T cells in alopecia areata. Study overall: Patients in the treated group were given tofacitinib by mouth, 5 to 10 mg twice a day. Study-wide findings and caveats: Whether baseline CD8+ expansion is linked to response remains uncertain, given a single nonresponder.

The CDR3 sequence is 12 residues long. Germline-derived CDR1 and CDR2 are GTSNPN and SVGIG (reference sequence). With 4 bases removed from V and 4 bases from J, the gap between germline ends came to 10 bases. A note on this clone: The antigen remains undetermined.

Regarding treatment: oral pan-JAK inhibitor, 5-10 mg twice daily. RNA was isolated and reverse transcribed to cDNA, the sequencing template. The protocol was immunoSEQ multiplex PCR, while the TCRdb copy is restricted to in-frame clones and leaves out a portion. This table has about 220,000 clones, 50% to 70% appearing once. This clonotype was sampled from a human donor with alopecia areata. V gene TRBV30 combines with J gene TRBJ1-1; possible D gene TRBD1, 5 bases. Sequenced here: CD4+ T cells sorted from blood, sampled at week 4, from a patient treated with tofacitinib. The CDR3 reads CAWMRRGTEAFF. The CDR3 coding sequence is TGTGCCTGGATGCGGAGGGGCACTGAAGCTTTCTTT.